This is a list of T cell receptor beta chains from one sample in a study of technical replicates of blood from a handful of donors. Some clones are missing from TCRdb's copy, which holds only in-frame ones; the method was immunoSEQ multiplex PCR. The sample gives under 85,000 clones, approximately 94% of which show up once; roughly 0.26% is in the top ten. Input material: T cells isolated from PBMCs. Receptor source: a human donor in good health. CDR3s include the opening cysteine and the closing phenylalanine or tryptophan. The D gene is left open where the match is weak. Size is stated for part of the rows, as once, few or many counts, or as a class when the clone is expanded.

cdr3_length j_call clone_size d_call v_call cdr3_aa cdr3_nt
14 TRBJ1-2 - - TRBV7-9 CASSLESGIYGYTF TGTGCCAGCAGCTTAGAATCAGGGATCTATGGCTACACCTTC
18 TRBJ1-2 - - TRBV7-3 CASSLTRPLGGQGKGYTF TGTGCCAGCAGCTTAACCCGCCCACTTGGTGGGCAGGGGAAAGGCTACACCTTC
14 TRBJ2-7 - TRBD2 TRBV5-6 CASSLLAGAGEQYF TGTGCCAGCAGCTTGCTAGCGGGGGCTGGCGAGCAGTACTTC
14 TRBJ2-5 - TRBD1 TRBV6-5 CASSWDRSGGTQYF TGTGCCAGCAGTTGGGACAGGTCAGGTGGGACCCAGTACTTC
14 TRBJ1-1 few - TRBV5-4 CASSGLTGGTEAFF TGTGCCAGCAGCGGCCTGACTGGAGGGACTGAAGCTTTCTTT
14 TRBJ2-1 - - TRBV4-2 CASSQEERNNEQFF TGTGCCAGCAGCCAAGAGGAGCGGAACAATGAGCAGTTCTTC
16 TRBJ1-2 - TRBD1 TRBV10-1 CASSPSRGDSPWSYTF TGCGCCAGCAGTCCCTCTAGGGGGGACAGCCCCTGGAGCTACACCTTC
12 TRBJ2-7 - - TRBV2 CASSDMSGEQYF TGTGCCAGCAGTGATATGTCCGGCGAGCAGTACTTC
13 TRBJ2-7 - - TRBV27 CASSLSDRYEQYF TGTGCCAGCAGTTTATCCGACAGATACGAGCAGTACTTC
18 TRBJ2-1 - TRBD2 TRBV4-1 CASSEGTSGGRSYNEQFF TGCGCCAGCAGCGAAGGGACTAGCGGGGGGAGATCCTACAATGAGCAGTTCTTC
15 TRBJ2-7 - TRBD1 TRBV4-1 CASSQDSGQGYEQYF TGCGCCAGCAGCCAAGATTCGGGACAGGGGTACGAGCAGTACTTC
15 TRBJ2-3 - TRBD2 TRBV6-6 CASSSGLAGTDTQYF TGTGCCAGCAGTTCAGGGTTAGCGGGGACAGATACGCAGTATTTT
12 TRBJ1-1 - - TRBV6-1 CATHFAGTEAFF TGTGCCACCCATTTTGCGGGCACTGAAGCTTTCTTT
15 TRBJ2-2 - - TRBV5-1 CASSLTPTNTGELFF TGCGCCAGCAGCTTGACACCGACGAACACCGGGGAGCTGTTTTTT
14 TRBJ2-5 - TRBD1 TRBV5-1 CASSLARGQETQYF TGCGCCAGCAGCTTGGCCAGGGGGCAAGAGACCCAGTACTTC
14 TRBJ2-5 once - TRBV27 CASSLGQGQETQYF TGTGCCAGCAGTTTGGGACAAGGCCAAGAGACCCAGTACTTC
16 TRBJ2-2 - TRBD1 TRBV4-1 CASSLSGTVNTGELFF TGCGCCAGCAGCCTATCCGGGACAGTGAACACCGGGGAGCTGTTTTTT
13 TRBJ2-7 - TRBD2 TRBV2 CASTTTSGYEQYF TGTGCCAGCACAACGACTAGCGGCTACGAGCAGTACTTC
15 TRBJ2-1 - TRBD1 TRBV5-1 CASSLAPGQYNEQFF TGCGCCAGCAGCTTGGCCCCGGGACAGTACAATGAGCAGTTCTTC
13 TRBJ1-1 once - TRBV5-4 CASQMQGNTEAFF TGTGCCAGCCAGATGCAGGGGAACACTGAAGCTTTCTTT
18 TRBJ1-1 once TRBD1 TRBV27 CASSPPFFRRDRATEAFF TGTGCCAGCAGTCCCCCATTTTTTCGCCGGGACAGGGCGACTGAAGCTTTCTTT
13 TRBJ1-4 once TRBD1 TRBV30 CAWGGTGGGKLFF TGTGCCTGGGGCGGCACAGGGGGCGGGAAACTGTTTTTT
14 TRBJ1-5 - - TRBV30 CAWSASGFRQPQHF TGTGCCTGGAGTGCATCGGGGTTTCGACAGCCCCAGCATTTT
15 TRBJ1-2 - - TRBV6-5 CATLLPLDGNYGYTF TGTGCCACCTTACTCCCCCTCGACGGGAACTATGGCTACACCTTC
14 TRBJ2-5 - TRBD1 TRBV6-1 CASSVQGAKETQYF TGTGCCAGCAGTGTCCAGGGGGCAAAAGAGACCCAGTACTTC
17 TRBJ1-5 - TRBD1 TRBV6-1 CASSDEGGTGGNQPQHF TGTGCCAGCAGTGATGAGGGTGGGACAGGGGGCAATCAGCCCCAGCATTTT
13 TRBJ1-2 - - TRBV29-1 CSVEGNRDYGYTF TGCAGCGTTGAAGGGAATCGGGACTATGGCTACACCTTC
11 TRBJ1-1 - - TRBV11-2 CASSAPGGAFF TGTGCCAGCAGCGCACCGGGGGGAGCTTTCTTT
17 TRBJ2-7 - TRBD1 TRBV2 CASSEGRLRDSSYEQYF TGTGCCAGCAGTGAAGGGAGGCTCCGGGACAGCTCCTACGAGCAGTACTTC
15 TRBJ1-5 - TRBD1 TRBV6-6 CASSFYRTGDQPQHF TGTGCCAGCAGTTTTTATCGGACAGGAGATCAGCCCCAGCATTTT
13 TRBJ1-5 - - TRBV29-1 CSVQAHPNQPQHF TGCAGCGTGCAGGCGCACCCCAATCAGCCCCAGCATTTT
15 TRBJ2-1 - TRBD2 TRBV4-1 CASREGRGGRGEQFF TGCGCCAGCAGGGAAGGACGGGGGGGGAGGGGCGAGCAGTTCTTC
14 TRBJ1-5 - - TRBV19 CAPNRTGNMQPQHF TGTGCCCCCAATAGAACGGGGAACATGCAGCCCCAGCATTTT
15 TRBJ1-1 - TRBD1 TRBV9 CASSALTGVSTEAFF TGTGCCAGCAGCGCCCTGACAGGGGTTTCTACTGAAGCTTTCTTT
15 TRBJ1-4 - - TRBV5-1 CASSLGVVTNEKLFF TGCGCCAGCAGCTTAGGGGTGGTGACTAATGAAAAACTGTTTTTT